Sequencing of this TCR beta chain was carried out in a study of cytomegalovirus exposure and HLA in healthy donors. Study information: There were about 85 million unique TCRs (from HLA-typed donors) in an early data release. Study observations and caveats: Earlier findings revealed that most TCR beta V segments proved productive either about 87% or about 30% of the time.

Primers included in the PCR were 60 Vbeta and 13 Jbeta primers. TCRdb keeps only in-frame clones here, not all; method: immunoSEQ multiplex PCR. The data show 200,000 to 250,000 clones, 70% to 85% seen once. Germline V gene data show CDR1 as GTSNPN and CDR2 as SVGIG (reference sequence). This CDR3 contains 13 residues. The germline V and J ends were trimmed by 0 bases and 7 bases, with 10 bases remaining between them. This clone occurred once. Its specificity is unknown. The receptor comes from a woman between 40 and 55 years old in good health and CMV-seronegative. The specimen sequenced was PBMCs. The genes are TRBV30 and TRBJ1-5; D not certain. CDR3 protein: CAWSVEGNQPQHF. CDR3 bases: TGTGCCTGGAGTGTAGAGGGAAACCAGCCCCAGCATTTT.